This T cell receptor beta chain was captured in a study of synovial regulatory T cells in juvenile arthritis. About the research overall: Roughly 6 patients were on methotrexate and three were untreated. General study findings and limits: iaTreg cells shared more CDR3 sequences with synovial Tregs than other blood Tregs did. Largely private between patients, iaTreg TCR repertoires showed partial overlap with synovial Teff and blood CPL repertoires.

The protocol was immunoSEQ multiplex PCR, while the TCRdb copy is restricted to in-frame clones and leaves out a portion. The listing records about 2,500 clones. This clone counts as medium-sized (0.01 to 0.1%) by frequency. Its cognate antigen is unknown. The synovial samples were synovial fluid, paired with peripheral blood from each active arthritis patient. Synovial Treg cells showed FOXP3 TSDR demethylation like blood Treg cells. This receptor was identified in a donor aged 2-30 years with juvenile idiopathic arthritis. Sequencing used Treg cells from the synovium.

CDR3: CASSRPRTSGTYNEQFF. The chain joins TRBV4-2 to TRBJ2-1; absent DNA, TCRdb's TRBD2 call cannot be checked. This CDR3 region has 17 residues. No DNA sequence is on record. Germline CDR1 reads LGHNA; CDR2 reads YNFKEQ.